Given below is one TCR beta chain in context. The source of the sample is a study of shared clonotypes between healthy human individuals. Sequencing used immunoSEQ multiplex PCR; TCRdb keeps in-frame clones, though not all of them. In the table there are approximately 1.5 million clones, approximately 98.5% of which are singletons. The junction had 6 bases not matched to a gene; V was cut back by 0 bases and J by 7 bases. Looked up from germline, CDR1 is KGHSH and CDR2 is LQKENI. CDR3 size: 15 residues. This TCR was recovered from a man under 40 in good health. The chain links TRBV18 to TRBJ2-1, with TRBD1 matching 7 bases. Material: naive CD4+ T cells sorted from blood. Subset defined: CD45RA+ positively selected. CDR3 DNA sequence: TGTGCCAGCTCACCACCCGGTTTACAGGGGAATGAGCAGTTCTTC. Translating it yields CASSPPGLQGNEQFF.